A selection of T cell receptor beta chains follows, all from one sample in a study of siplizumab effects on memory and regulatory T cells. The repertoire was sequenced with immunoSEQ multiplex PCR; TCRdb's copy has only in-frame clones and lacks some. The sample shows about 64,000 clones, approximately 97% of them seen only once. Sequencing input: naive CD8+ T cells sorted from blood. Receptors originate from a human donor in good health. CDR3s include the opening cysteine and the closing phenylalanine or tryptophan.

V gene	CDR3 length	J gene	CDR3 protein
TRBV6-5	14	TRBJ2-3	CASSAHGGQDTQYF
TRBV9	14	TRBJ2-3	CASSVGNPTDTQYF
TRBV11-3	15	TRBJ1-1	CASSLPPGGDTEAFF
TRBV7-9	16	TRBJ1-2	CASSSPDRELNYGYTF
TRBV4-1	14	TRBJ1-1	CASSRTGQATEAFF
TRBV6-1	11	TRBJ1-1	CAIYRRYEAFF
TRBV6-5	14	TRBJ1-1	CASRKGQGLTEAFF
TRBV29-1	11	TRBJ2-2	CSATSTGELFF
TRBV7-6	15	TRBJ2-1	CASSLAGGGSGEQFF
TRBV7-6	14	TRBJ1-6	CASSLQGSNSPLHF
TRBV4-3	17	TRBJ2-1	CASSRLLAGADYNEQFF
TRBV2	13	TRBJ1-1	CASSEGLATEAFF
TRBV29-1	15	TRBJ2-7	CSVEPGQRSSYEQYF
TRBV28	17	TRBJ2-2	CASSIGLAGLSAGELFF
TRBV9	15	TRBJ2-3	CASSVLSGGLDTQYF
TRBV30	15	TRBJ1-1	CAWSAPQGLGTEAFF
TRBV29-1	12	TRBJ1-3	CSVNGAGDTIYF
TRBV7-6	15	TRBJ2-5	CASSLDRPYQETQYF
TRBV5-4	12	TRBJ2-5	CASSSGGETQYF
TRBV5-4	13	TRBJ1-2	CASSFGGGNGYTF
TRBV27	14	TRBJ1-6	CASSSRQGDSPLHF
TRBV11-2	11	TRBJ2-5	CASSLSETQYF
TRBV4-2	14	TRBJ2-5	CASSSRDYPPPEDF
TRBV29-1	12	TRBJ1-1	CSAPVGATEAFF
TRBV4-3	17	TRBJ2-3	CASSQDSSGVNTDTQYF
TRBV13	14	TRBJ2-3	CASETDGSTDTQYF
TRBV28	16	TRBJ2-7	CASSFSDRDSNYEQYF
TRBV2	16	TRBJ1-1	CASSDYLAGVNTEAFF
TRBV4-2	17	TRBJ2-7	CASSQEAGGLSSYEQYF
TRBV7-9	18	TRBJ2-3	CASSLGASGGSYTDTQYF
TRBV19	12	TRBJ1-1	CASTPGNTEAFF
TRBV5-1	13	TRBJ2-5	CASSLWIGETQYF
TRBV2	13	TRBJ1-1	CARLGQGESEAFF
TRBV6-1	14	TRBJ2-7	CASKTGTGDQEQYF
TRBV5-6	13	TRBJ1-5	CASSLGGNRPQHF
TRBV7-9	12	TRBJ1-5	CASSPADQPQHF
TRBV6-5	15	TRBJ2-3	CASSYAAGETDTQYF
TRBV23-1	15	TRBJ2-1	CASSRTPDTYLEQFF
TRBV14	13	TRBJ1-2	CASSQEGVNGYTF
TRBV27	16	TRBJ2-2	CASSFPRGARTGELFF
TRBV2	17	TRBJ2-1	CASTAGGVASSYNEQFF
TRBV19	15	TRBJ1-2	CASSITTDRFDGYTF
TRBV27	13	TRBJ2-7	CASSYRETYEQYF
TRBV5-5	13	TRBJ2-7	CASSGGQSYEQYF
TRBV19	14	TRBJ1-1	CASSISGWDTEAFF
TRBV19	18	TRBJ2-7	CASSVGTGGSYLPYEQYF
TRBV6-1	12	TRBJ2-7	CASRESSYEQYF
TRBV6-9	15	TRBJ2-1	CASSFTPTAYNEQFF
TRBV27	15	TRBJ2-1	CASSPPPGVNNEQFF
TRBV2	16	TRBJ1-5	CAVPGQGAFGNQPQHF
TRBV28	15	TRBJ1-2	CASSPPFGEYYGYTF
TRBV19	15	TRBJ2-7	CASSGGTSGGHEQYF
TRBV28	15	TRBJ1-4	CASVGVVPTNEKLFF
TRBV5-6	16	TRBJ2-2	CASSLRAGGYTGELFF
TRBV4-1	11	TRBJ2-5	CASSQTETQYF
TRBV6-5	14	TRBJ2-2	CASSSAGGPGELFF
TRBV9	17	TRBJ2-1	CASSVGVGQGLYNEQFF
TRBV11-2	16	TRBJ2-7	CASSLGSYSMDYEQYF